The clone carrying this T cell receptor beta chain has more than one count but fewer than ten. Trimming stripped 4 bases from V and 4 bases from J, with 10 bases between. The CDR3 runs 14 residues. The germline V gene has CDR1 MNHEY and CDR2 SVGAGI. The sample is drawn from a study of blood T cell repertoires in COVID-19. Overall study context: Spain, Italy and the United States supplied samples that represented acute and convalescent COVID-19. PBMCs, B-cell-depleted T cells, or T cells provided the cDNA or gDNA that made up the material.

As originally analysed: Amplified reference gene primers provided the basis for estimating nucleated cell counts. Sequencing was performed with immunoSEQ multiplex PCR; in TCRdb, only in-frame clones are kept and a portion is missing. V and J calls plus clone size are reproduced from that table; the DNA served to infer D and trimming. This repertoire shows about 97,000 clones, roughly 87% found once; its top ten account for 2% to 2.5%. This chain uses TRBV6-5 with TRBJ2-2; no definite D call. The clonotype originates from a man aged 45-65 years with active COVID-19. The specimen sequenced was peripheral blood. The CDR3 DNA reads TGTGCCAGCAGTTTCCAGGAACCCACCGGGGAGCTGTTTTTT. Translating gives CASSFQEPTGELFF.